This T cell receptor (beta chain) was sequenced in a study of T cells in Graves' hyperthyroidism and ophthalmopathy. General study findings and limits: Blood also carried most thyroid clonotypes expanded above 0.001.

This clonotype showed up many times. Its target is not known. It was RNA transcripts that yielded the amplified TCR beta CDR3 regions. Carried out on the TCR CDR3, a first-round RT-PCR used the HTBI primer set. TCRdb recomputed calls from the multiplex PCR reads with MiXCR, one row per CDR3 protein. The table has about 690,000 distinct CDR3 sequences, 17% seen once. The sample comprised blood. The sequence was obtained from a man between 45 and 60 years old with Graves' hyperthyroidism.

Written as DNA, the CDR3 is TGTGCCAGCATTAGTAACGTCCAAGAGACCCAGTACTTC. Encoded protein: CASISNVQETQYF. J is TRBJ2-5 and V is TRBV2; D unclear. The germline V gene has CDR1 SNHLY and CDR2 FYNNEI. The CDR3 is 13 residues long. V lost 7 bases, J lost 1 base, and 10 bases lay in between.